The 8 T cell receptor beta chains below were found in one sample sequenced in a study of T-cell memory formation after mild COVID-19. TCRdb processed the 5' RACE reads anew with MiXCR; each CDR3 protein has one entry. The sample lists 200,000 or so distinct CDR3 sequences, approximately 16% seen once, with 2% to 2.5% in the top ten. The sample was PBMCs or a T cell subset sorted from them (not recorded which). These receptors were taken from an adult woman who had mild COVID-19 (a few samples of this study predate the infection). Cell type and time point are not known.

This sequence joins TRBV7-3 and TRBJ2-2; D not certain. There are 12 residues in the CDR3. Germline CDR1 and CDR2: SGHTA and FQGTGA. V shed 4 bases and J shed 4 bases, with 4 bases lying between them. CDR3 in DNA: TGTGCCAGCAGCTGGAGCACCGGGGAGCTGTTTTTT. Amino acids: CASSWSTGELFF.

This chain connects TRBV18 to TRBJ1-1; the D is unclear. V dropped 4 bases and J dropped 1 base, with 10 bases sitting between them. Germline-derived CDR1 and CDR2 are KGHSH and LQKENI. This CDR3 is 14 amino acids long. CDR3 nucleotides: TGTGCCAGCTCACTCCTTCCTGAGAACACTGAAGCTTTCTTT. Protein product: CASSLLPENTEAFF.

This CDR3 reads CASSLESLAGLQETQYF. The CDR3 DNA reads TGCGCCAGCAGCTTGGAGTCACTAGCGGGGTTACAAGAGACCCAGTACTTC. The rearrangement uses TRBV5-1 and TRBJ2-5; 10 bases agree with TRBD2. Germline trimming cut 0 bases from V and 2 bases from J; bases unmatched to any gene: 7. Germline values: CDR1 SGHRS, CDR2 YFSETQ. This CDR3 contains 17 residues.

CDR3 loop: CASSQSGPGLLGETQYF. The DNA of the CDR3 is TGCGCCAGCAGTCAATCGGGGCCGGGACTACTAGGAGAGACCCAGTACTTC. V gene TRBV23-1 combines with J gene TRBJ2-5; 7 bases align to TRBD2. TRBV23-1 is classed as an ORF, of uncertain function. CDR3 length equals 17 residues. V was pared by 0 bases and J by 4 bases, with 11 bases of the junction left unmatched.

Only a few counts were recorded for this clonotype. The chain combines TRBV20-1 with TRBJ2-7; 8 bases agree with TRBD2. The CDR3 loop spans 13 amino acids. Germline assignment: CDR1 DFQATT and CDR2 SNEGSKA (reference sequence). The ends lost 6 bases at V and 6 bases at J; junction bases unmatched: 10. The CDR3, as DNA: TGCAGTGCAATCGGGACTAGTCTTGGCGAGCAGTACTTC. This translates into CSAIGTSLGEQYF.

This chain uses TRBV10-3 with TRBJ1-6, with D unresolved. The CDR3 consists of 13 residues. V gave up 1 base and J gave up 7 bases, with 5 bases separating them. CDR1 and CDR2 from the germline V gene are ENHRY and SYGVKD. The CDR3 DNA follows: TGTGCCATCAGTGAGTTCGGCAATTCACCCCTCCACTTT. Translating gives CAISEFGNSPLHF.

This clonotype appeared a few times. The chain recombines TRBV6-2 or TRBV6-3 with TRBJ2-2, with D perhaps TRBD2 (6 bases). V was pared by 2 bases and J by 4 bases, with 20 bases between. The CDR3 loop spans 18 amino acids. CDR1 and CDR2 (germline): MNHEY, SVGEGT. Here the CDR3 DNA reads TGTGCCAGCAGTTACGAGGGGCTCACGGGGGTAGGCACCGGGGAGCTGTTTTTT. Translated: CASSYEGLTGVGTGELFF.

V usage is TRBV5-1 and J usage is TRBJ2-3, with 12 bases matching TRBD2. The length of the CDR3 is 16 residues. V was clipped by 3 bases and J by 5 bases; unmatched bases: 7. Looked up from germline, CDR1 is SGHRS and CDR2 is YFSETQ. CDR3: CASSSSSGGAGDTQYF. The DNA for the CDR3 is TGCGCCAGCAGCTCCTCTAGCGGGGGGGCCGGAGATACGCAGTATTTT.